The entry below gives a single T cell receptor beta chain sequence along with its context. No cognate antigen has been identified for it. No base-level quality is on record; no much larger clone is a single base apart. These data are taken from a study of T cells in tumors after PD-1 blockade (dated by TCRdb to between 2019 and 2020). With respect to the entire study: Patients with prior checkpoint blockade, systemic immunosuppressant use, or recent radiotherapy or other anti-cancer therapy within 4 weeks were excluded. Patients were treated with either pembrolizumab 200 mg every 3 weeks or cemiplimab 350 mg every 2 weeks. Some patients also continued taking vismodegib 150 mg daily during anti-PD-1 treatment. On average, peripheral blood samples had more than 90,000 TCR templates (range roughly 22,000-290,000) and fewer than 45,000 unique clonotypes. Using site-matched tumors from BCC or SCC patients sampled before and after anti-PD-1 therapy, the study carried out paired single-cell RNA and TCR sequencing. To compare blood and tumor clonotypes, bulk TCR sequencing was performed on 9 to 10 peripheral blood samples from 5 patients. Clinical response was assessed using RECIST version 1.1. The study at large found these results: About two fifths of tumor TCR clonotypes were detected in blood, and some novel exhausted tumor clones were observed in pre-treatment blood, which was taken as suggesting peripheral recruitment. The source of novel T cell clones was not identified and could include lymphoid organs or rare unexpanded clones within the tumor or its periphery.

The germline V gene sets CDR1 to SGHDT and CDR2 to YYEEEE. The CDR3 sequence holds 15 residues, the cysteine and phenylalanine included. Just CDR3 DNA is preserved here, 45 bases in frame from base 1. V trim: 4 bases; J trim: 3 bases; unmatched bases: 3. What this sample's time point label stands for: after anti-PD-1 therapy. For bulk TCRbeta sequencing, genomic DNA was extracted from tumor biopsies or peripheral blood, and input amounts ranged from 616 ng to 6,004 ng. Every patient was a poor candidate for surgical resection and had histologically proven advanced or metastatic basal or squamous cell carcinoma. The basal cell carcinoma cohort was made up of roughly ten patients, and bulk tumor TCR sequencing was performed for seven or eight of these patients. The immunoSEQ platform was used to carry out deep TCRbeta sequencing. In the paper's pipeline: For further analysis, only productive rearrangements were exported from the immunoSEQ Analyzer. T cell phenotypes were assigned to bulk TCRbeta clonotypes by matching the clonotypes to single-cell RNA+TCR-seq clones with the same TCRbeta sequence. Tumor enrichment of a clone was calculated by dividing the clone's tumor frequency by the clone's PBMC frequency, both taken from bulk TCR sequencing. TCRs were sorted with GLIPH into specificity groups, meaning clusters of distinct TCRs that share CDR3 motifs and likely recognize common antigens. The clones in this table, taken by TCRdb from immuneACCESS, are in-frame only. Not every clone is retained; where verified, under half of the shortfall comes from an unresolved V gene, and the cause of the rest is unknown. V and J calls and clone size are copied from that table; D and trimming were computed from the DNA. Counted in this sample were 20,000 to 30,000 clones; 82% of them appeared once. Roughly an eighth of the sample is in the top ten clones.

The sample in question was PBMCs, obtained after anti-PD-1 treatment. The sequence was obtained from a human donor with basal cell carcinoma. The rearrangement combines TRBV5-6 with TRBJ2-1, and TRBD1 matches 11 of the central bases. The DNA sequence reads TGTGCCAGCAGCGCCGGGACAGGGGGCTACAATGAGCAGTTCTTC. Its protein is CASSAGTGGYNEQFF.